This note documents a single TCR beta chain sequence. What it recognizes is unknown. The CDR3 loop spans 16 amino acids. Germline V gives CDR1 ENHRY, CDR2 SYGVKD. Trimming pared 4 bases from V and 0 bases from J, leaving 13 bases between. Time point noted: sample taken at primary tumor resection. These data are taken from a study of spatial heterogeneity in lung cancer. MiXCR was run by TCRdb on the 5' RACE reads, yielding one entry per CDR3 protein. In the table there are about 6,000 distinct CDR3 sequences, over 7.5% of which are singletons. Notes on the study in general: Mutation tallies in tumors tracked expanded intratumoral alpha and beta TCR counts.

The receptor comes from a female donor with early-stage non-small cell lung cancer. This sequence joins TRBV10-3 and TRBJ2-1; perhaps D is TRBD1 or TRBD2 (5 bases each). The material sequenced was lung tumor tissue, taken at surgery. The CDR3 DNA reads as TGTGCCATCAGTGCCCTGAGGGGTAGCTCCTACAATGAGCAGTTCTTC. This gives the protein CAISALRGSSYNEQFF.